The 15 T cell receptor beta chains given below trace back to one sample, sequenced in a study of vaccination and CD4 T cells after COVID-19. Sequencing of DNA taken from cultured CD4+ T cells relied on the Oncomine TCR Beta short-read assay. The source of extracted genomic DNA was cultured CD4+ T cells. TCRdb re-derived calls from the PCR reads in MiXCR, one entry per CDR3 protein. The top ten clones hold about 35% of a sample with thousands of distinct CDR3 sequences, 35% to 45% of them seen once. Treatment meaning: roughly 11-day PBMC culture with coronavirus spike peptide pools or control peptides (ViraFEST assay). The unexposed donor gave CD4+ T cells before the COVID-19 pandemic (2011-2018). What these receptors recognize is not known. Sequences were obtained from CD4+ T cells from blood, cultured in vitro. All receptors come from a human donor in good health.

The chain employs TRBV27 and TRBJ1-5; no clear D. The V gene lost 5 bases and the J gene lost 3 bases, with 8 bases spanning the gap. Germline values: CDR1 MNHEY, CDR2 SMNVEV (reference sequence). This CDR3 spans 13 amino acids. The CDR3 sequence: CASSPSLNQPQHF. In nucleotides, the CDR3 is TGTGCCAGCAGTCCCAGCCTCAATCAGCCCCAGCATTTT.

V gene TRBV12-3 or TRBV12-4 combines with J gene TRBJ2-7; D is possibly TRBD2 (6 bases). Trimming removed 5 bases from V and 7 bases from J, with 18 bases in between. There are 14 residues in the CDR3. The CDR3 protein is CASSTGEVGGEQYF. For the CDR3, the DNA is TGTGCCAGCAGTACCGGGGAGGTGGGCGGGGAGCAGTACTTC.

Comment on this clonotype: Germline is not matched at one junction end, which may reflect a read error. In DNA, the CDR3 is TGTGCCAGCAACTTAAGATCCCTAGGGGAAGATACGCAGTATTTT. Translated: CASNLRSLGEDTQYF. The chain employs TRBV7-2 and TRBJ2-3; tentatively, D is TRBD1 (5 bases). Looked up from germline, CDR1 is SGHTA and CDR2 is FQGNSA. This CDR3 region has 15 residues.

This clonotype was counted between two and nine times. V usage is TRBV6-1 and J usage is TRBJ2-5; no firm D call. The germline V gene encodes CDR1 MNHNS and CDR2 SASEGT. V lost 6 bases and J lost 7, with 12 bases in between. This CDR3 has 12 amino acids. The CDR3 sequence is CASSLTLRTQYF. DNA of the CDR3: TGTGCCAGCAGCTTGACCCTTCGGACCCAGTACTTC.

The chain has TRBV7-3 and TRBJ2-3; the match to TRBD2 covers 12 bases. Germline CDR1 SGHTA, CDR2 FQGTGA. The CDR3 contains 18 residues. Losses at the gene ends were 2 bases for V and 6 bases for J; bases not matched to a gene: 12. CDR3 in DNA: TGTGCCAGCAGCTTACCGACCCTAGCGGGAGGGCCAGATGATACGCAGTATTTT. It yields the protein CASSLPTLAGGPDDTQYF.

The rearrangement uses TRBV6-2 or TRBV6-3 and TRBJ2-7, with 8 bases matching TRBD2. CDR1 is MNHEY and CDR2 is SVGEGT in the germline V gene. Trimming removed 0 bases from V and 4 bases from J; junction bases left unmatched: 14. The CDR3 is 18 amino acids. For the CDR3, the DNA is TGTGCCAGCAGTTACTCGGCTAGCGGGCTAGCCTCCTTTTACGAGCAGTACTTC. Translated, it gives CASSYSASGLASFYEQYF.

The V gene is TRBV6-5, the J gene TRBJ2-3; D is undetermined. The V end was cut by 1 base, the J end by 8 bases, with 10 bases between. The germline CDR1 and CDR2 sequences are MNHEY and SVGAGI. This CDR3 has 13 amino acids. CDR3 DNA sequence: TGTGCCAGCAGTTACTTCGGTATGGGTACGCAGTATTTT. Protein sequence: CASSYFGMGTQYF.

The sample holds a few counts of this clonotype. CDR3 sequence: CSATRSAHTGELFF. The CDR3 region has the DNA TGCAGTGCTACCCGATCAGCCCACACCGGGGAGCTGTTTTTT. V and J are TRBV20-1 and TRBJ2-2; D gene unclear. Germline V gene data show CDR1 as DFQATT and CDR2 as SNEGSKA (reference sequence). The V end lost 4 bases, the J end lost 3 bases, and 12 bases lay between the germline ends. The CDR3 is made up of 14 amino acids.

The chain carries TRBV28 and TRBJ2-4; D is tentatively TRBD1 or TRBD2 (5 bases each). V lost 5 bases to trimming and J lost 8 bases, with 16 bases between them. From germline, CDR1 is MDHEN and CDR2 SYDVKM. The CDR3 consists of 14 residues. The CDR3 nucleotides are TGTGCCAGCAGTCCACCTCGACAGAGGGACATTCAGTACTTC. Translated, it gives CASSPPRQRDIQYF.

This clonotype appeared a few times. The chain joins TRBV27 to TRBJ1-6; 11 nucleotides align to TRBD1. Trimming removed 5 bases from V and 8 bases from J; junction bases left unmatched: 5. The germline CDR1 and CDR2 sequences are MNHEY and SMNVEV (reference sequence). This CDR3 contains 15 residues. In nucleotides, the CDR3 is TGTGCCAGCAGTCCATTGGGACAGGGGGATTCACCCCTCCACTTT. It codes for CASSPLGQGDSPLHF.

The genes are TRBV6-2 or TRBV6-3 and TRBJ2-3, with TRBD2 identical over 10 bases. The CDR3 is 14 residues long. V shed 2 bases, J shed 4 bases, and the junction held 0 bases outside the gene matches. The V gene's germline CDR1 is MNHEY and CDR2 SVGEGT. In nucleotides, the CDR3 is TGTGCCAGCAGTTACGGGACTAGCGCAGATACGCAGTATTTT. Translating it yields CASSYGTSADTQYF.

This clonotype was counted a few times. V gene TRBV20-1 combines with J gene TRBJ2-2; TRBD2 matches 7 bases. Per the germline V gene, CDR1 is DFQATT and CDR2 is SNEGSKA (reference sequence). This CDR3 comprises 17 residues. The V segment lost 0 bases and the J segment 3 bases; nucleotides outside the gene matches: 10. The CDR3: CSARDRWLAEYTGELFF. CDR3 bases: TGCAGTGCTAGAGATCGATGGCTAGCGGAGTACACCGGGGAGCTGTTTTTT.

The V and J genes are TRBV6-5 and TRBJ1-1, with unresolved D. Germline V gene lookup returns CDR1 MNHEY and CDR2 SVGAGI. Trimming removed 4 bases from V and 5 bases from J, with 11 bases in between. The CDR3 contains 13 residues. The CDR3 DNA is TGTGCCAGCAGTTGGGGAGAGGGAACTGAAGCTTTCTTT. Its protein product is CASSWGEGTEAFF.

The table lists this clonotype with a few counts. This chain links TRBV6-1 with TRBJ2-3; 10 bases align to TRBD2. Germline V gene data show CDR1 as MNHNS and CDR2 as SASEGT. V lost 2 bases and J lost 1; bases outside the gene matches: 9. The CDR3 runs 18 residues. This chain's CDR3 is CASSEFSRGLAGTDTQYF. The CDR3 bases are TGTGCCAGCAGTGAATTCTCGCGAGGACTAGCGGGCACAGATACGCAGTATTTT.

DNA of the CDR3: TGTGCTTCGGAACCTGGGGATGGCTACACCTTC. Amino acid sequence: CASEPGDGYTF. V usage is TRBV6-2 or TRBV6-3 and J usage is TRBJ1-2; D remains ambiguous. Germline CDR1 MNHEY, CDR2 SVGEGT. This CDR3 is built from 11 residues.